This is a list of T cell receptor beta chains from one sample in a study of blood T cell repertoires in COVID-19. Clones were read by immunoSEQ multiplex PCR, and TCRdb kept only the in-frame ones, dropping some. Of around 300,000 clones listed, about four fifths are singletons. The sample was peripheral blood. Receptor source: a woman in her forties or fifties who had recovered from COVID-19. CDR3s include the opening cysteine and the closing phenylalanine or tryptophan. The order of the fields is clone size, J gene, V gene, D gene, CDR3 protein, CDR3 DNA. A D gene is named only where the DNA matches it firmly. Where a row states a size, it is once, few, many or the class of an expanded clone; other rows omit it.

clone size: NA
J gene: TRBJ2-3
V gene: TRBV5-1
D gene: TRBD2
CDR3 protein: CASSSSTSGGADTQYF
CDR3 DNA: TGCGCCAGCAGCTCGAGTACTAGCGGGGGGGCAGATACGCAGTATTTT

clone size: few
J gene: TRBJ2-4
V gene: TRBV3-1/TRBV3-2
D gene: NA
CDR3 protein: CASSQLAKNIQYF
CDR3 DNA: TGTGCCAGCAGCCAACTAGCCAAAAACATTCAGTACTTC

clone size: NA
J gene: TRBJ2-5
V gene: TRBV7-9
D gene: NA
CDR3 protein: CASSSSRTAKETQYF
CDR3 DNA: TGTGCCAGCAGCTCGTCCCGGACAGCAAAAGAGACCCAGTACTTC

clone size: once
J gene: TRBJ1-1
V gene: TRBV27
D gene: NA
CDR3 protein: CASSHNQGNTEAFF
CDR3 DNA: TGTGCCAGCAGTCACAACCAGGGGAACACTGAAGCTTTCTTT

clone size: NA
J gene: TRBJ1-1
V gene: TRBV5-6
D gene: NA
CDR3 protein: CASSLDRQMNTEAFF
CDR3 DNA: TGTGCCAGCAGCTTGGACAGACAGATGAACACTGAAGCTTTCTTT

clone size: NA
J gene: TRBJ2-3
V gene: TRBV9
D gene: NA
CDR3 protein: CASSGGSGTDTQYF
CDR3 DNA: TGTGCCAGCAGCGGGGGCAGCGGCACAGATACGCAGTATTTT

clone size: NA
J gene: TRBJ1-1
V gene: TRBV30
D gene: NA
CDR3 protein: CAADSLNTEAFF
CDR3 DNA: TGTGCCGCGGACAGCCTGAACACTGAAGCTTTCTTT

clone size: NA
J gene: TRBJ2-5
V gene: TRBV7-9
D gene: NA
CDR3 protein: CASSFGTPPGETQYF
CDR3 DNA: TGTGCCAGCAGCTTCGGGACACCGCCAGGGGAGACCCAGTACTTC

clone size: once
J gene: TRBJ2-2
V gene: TRBV29-1
D gene: TRBD2
CDR3 protein: CSVEGERGGTGELFF
CDR3 DNA: TGCAGCGTTGAAGGCGAGCGGGGAGGCACCGGGGAGCTGTTTTTT

clone size: NA
J gene: TRBJ1-6
V gene: TRBV6-6
D gene: NA
CDR3 protein: CASSTRTVRNSPLHF
CDR3 DNA: TGTGCCAGCAGTACACGGACAGTAAGAAATTCACCCCTCCACTTT

clone size: NA
J gene: TRBJ2-4
V gene: TRBV5-4
D gene: TRBD1
CDR3 protein: CASSPRQGVGNIQYF
CDR3 DNA: TGTGCCAGCAGCCCTCGACAGGGGGTAGGCAACATTCAGTACTTC

clone size: once
J gene: TRBJ2-6
V gene: TRBV2
D gene: NA
CDR3 protein: CASSVGGARTGANVLTF
CDR3 DNA: TGTGCCAGCAGTGTAGGGGGGGCCCGGACTGGGGCCAACGTCCTGACTTTC

clone size: NA
J gene: TRBJ2-3
V gene: TRBV7-3
D gene: TRBD2
CDR3 protein: CASSLRRTSGRASTDTQYF
CDR3 DNA: TGTGCCAGCAGCTTACGAAGGACTAGCGGGAGGGCTAGCACAGATACGCAGTATTTT

clone size: NA
J gene: TRBJ1-2
V gene: TRBV3-1/TRBV3-2
D gene: TRBD1
CDR3 protein: CASSQGTGSYGYTF
CDR3 DNA: TGTGCCAGCAGCCAAGGGACAGGGAGTTATGGCTACACCTTC

clone size: NA
J gene: TRBJ1-5
V gene: TRBV3-1/TRBV3-2
D gene: NA
CDR3 protein: CASSQDHMGQGLVQPQHF
CDR3 DNA: TGTGCCAGCAGCCAAGATCACATGGGGCAGGGGTTGGTTCAGCCCCAGCATTTT

clone size: NA
J gene: TRBJ2-2
V gene: TRBV11-2
D gene: NA
CDR3 protein: CASSLGGTLAGELFF
CDR3 DNA: TGTGCCAGCAGCTTAGGCGGGACGCTGGCCGGGGAGCTGTTTTTT

clone size: few
J gene: TRBJ2-7
V gene: TRBV29-1
D gene: TRBD2
CDR3 protein: CSVEGPLGTSGDYEQYF
CDR3 DNA: TGCAGCGTTGAAGGCCCCCTAGGGACTAGCGGGGACTACGAGCAGTACTTC